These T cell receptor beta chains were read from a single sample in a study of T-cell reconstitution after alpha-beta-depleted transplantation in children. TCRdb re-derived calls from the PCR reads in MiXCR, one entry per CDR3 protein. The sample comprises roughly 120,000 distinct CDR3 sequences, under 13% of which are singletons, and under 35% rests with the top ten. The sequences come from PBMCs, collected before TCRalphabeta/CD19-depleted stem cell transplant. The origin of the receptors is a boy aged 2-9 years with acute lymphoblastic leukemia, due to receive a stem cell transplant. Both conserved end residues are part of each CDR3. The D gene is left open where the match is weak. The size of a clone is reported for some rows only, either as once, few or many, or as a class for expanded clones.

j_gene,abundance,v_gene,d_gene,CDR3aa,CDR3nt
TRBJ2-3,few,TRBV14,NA,CASSPNDYPSTDTQYF,TGTGCCAGCAGCCCCAACGACTACCCGAGCACAGATACGCAGTATTTT
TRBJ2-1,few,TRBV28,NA,CASGLGALSYNEQFF,TGTGCCAGCGGGCTCGGGGCGCTGTCCTACAATGAGCAGTTCTTC
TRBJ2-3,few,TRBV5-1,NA,CASSLAFSRVTSTDTQYF,TGCGCCAGCAGCTTGGCCTTTTCGCGGGTTACTAGCACAGATACGCAGTATTTT
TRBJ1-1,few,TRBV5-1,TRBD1,CASSYYGDQGAGAFF,TGCGCCAGCAGCTACTACGGTGATCAGGGGGCAGGAGCTTTCTTT
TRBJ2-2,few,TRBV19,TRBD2,CASSPRTSGRHGELFF,TGTGCCAGTAGTCCGAGGACTAGCGGGAGACACGGGGAGCTGTTTTTT
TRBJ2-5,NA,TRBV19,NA,CASSLASETQYF,TGTGCCAGTAGCCTAGCGTCAGAGACCCAGTACTTC
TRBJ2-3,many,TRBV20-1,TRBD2,CSARGPLAGGPFLGTDTQYF,TGCAGTGCTAGAGGCCCACTAGCGGGAGGGCCCTTCCTAGGTACAGATACGCAGTATTTT
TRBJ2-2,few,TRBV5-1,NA,CASSLGPTTGELFF,TGCGCCAGCAGCTTGGGACCGACCACCGGGGAGCTGTTTTTT
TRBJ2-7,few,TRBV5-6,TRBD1,CASTVTGGIYEQYF,TGTGCCAGCACCGTAACAGGGGGAATCTACGAGCAGTACTTC
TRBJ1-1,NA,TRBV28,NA,CASSRRPGLPRAEAFF,TGTGCCAGCAGTCGACGACCCGGGCTCCCCCGAGCTGAAGCTTTCTTT
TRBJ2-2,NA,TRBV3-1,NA,CASTLGDLNTGELFF,TGTGCCAGCACCCTTGGGGACCTGAACACCGGGGAGCTGTTTTTT
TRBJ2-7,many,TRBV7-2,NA,CASSLLQGYEQYF,TGTGCCAGCAGCTTGCTACAGGGCTACGAGCAGTACTTC
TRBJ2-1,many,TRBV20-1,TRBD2,CSARFSQRESYNEQFF,TGCAGTGCTAGATTTTCCCAGCGGGAGTCCTACAATGAGCAGTTCTTC
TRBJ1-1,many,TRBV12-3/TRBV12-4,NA,CASSLEVGGHAEAFF,TGTGCCAGCAGTTTAGAGGTCGGGGGGCACGCTGAAGCTTTCTTT
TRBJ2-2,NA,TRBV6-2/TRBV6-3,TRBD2,CASSRAGVNTGELFF,TGTGCCAGCAGTCGAGCGGGAGTTAACACCGGGGAGCTGTTTTTT
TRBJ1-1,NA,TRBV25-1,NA,CASSDSKTEAFF,TGTGCCAGCAGTGATTCTAAGACTGAAGCTTTCTTT
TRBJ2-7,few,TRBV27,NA,CASSLGSRAPYEQYF,TGTGCCAGCAGTTTAGGGTCCCGAGCTCCCTACGAGCAGTACTTC
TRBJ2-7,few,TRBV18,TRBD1,CASSFRDRGSGDSSYEQYF,TGTGCCAGCTCATTCCGGGACAGGGGGTCGGGTGACAGCTCCTACGAGCAGTACTTC
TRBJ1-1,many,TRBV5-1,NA,CASSFGGAENTEAFF,TGCGCCAGCAGCTTTGGGGGGGCGGAGAACACTGAAGCTTTCTTT
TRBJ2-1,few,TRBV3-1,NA,CASSQVVDEQFF,TGTGCCAGCAGCCAAGTCGTGGATGAGCAGTTCTTC
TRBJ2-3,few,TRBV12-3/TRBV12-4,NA,CASSLKLHTDTQYF,TGTGCCAGCAGTTTAAAACTCCACACAGATACGCAGTATTTT
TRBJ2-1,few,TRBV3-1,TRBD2,CASRGGTSGRGRYNEQFF,TGTGCCAGCAGGGGCGGGACTAGCGGGAGGGGACGGTACAATGAGCAGTTCTTC
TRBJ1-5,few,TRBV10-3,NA,CAISGDTDNQPQHF,TGTGCCATCAGTGGGGACACGGATAATCAGCCCCAGCATTTT
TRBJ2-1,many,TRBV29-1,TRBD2,CSVETLAGGKYNEQFF,TGCAGCGTTGAGACGCTAGCGGGAGGGAAATACAATGAGCAGTTCTTC
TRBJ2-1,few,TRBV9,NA,CASSAGRDRRDEQFF,TGTGCCAGCAGCGCCGGGCGGGACAGAAGAGATGAGCAGTTCTTC
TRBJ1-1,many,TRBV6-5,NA,CASNSAFPNTEAFF,TGTGCCAGCAATTCGGCTTTCCCGAACACTGAAGCTTTCTTT
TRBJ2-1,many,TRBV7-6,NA,CASSLYNSLMFF,TGTGCCAGCAGCTTGTATAACAGTCTGATGTTCTTC
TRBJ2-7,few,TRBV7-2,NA,CASSTNRHYEQYF,TGTGCCAGCAGCACAAACCGTCACTACGAGCAGTACTTC
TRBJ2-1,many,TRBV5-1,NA,CASSLGGVEDEQFF,TGCGCCAGCAGCTTGGGGGGGGTCGAGGATGAGCAGTTCTTC
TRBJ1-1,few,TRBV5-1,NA,CASSPRGAYWSTEAFF,TGCGCCAGCAGCCCCCGGGGGGCTTACTGGTCCACTGAAGCTTTCTTT
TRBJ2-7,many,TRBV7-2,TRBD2,CASSFRLAGAREQYF,TGTGCCAGCAGCTTCCGACTAGCGGGAGCGCGGGAGCAGTACTTC
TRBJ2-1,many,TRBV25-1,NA,CASSRESHEQFF,TGTGCCAGCAGTCGGGAGTCCCATGAGCAGTTCTTC
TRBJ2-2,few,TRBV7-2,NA,CASSLNARLNTGELFF,TGTGCCAGCAGCTTAAACGCCAGACTGAACACCGGGGAGCTGTTTTTT
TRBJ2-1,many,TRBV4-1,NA,CASSQEHGAEQFF,TGCGCCAGCAGCCAAGAGCACGGGGCTGAGCAGTTCTTC
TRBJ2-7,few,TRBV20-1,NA,CSAALSLPYEQYF,TGCAGTGCTGCGTTATCGTTACCCTACGAGCAGTACTTC